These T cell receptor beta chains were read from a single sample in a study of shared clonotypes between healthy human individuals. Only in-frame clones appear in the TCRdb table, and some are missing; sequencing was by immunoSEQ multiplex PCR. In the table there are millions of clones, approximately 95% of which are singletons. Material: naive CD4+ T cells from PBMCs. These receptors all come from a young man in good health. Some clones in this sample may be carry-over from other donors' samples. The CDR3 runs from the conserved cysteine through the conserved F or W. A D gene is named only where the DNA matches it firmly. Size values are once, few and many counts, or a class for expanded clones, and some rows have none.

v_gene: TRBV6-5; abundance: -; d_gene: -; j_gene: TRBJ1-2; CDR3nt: TGTGCCAGCAGCTACAGGGCCAACTATGGCTACACCTTC; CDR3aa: CASSYRANYGYTF
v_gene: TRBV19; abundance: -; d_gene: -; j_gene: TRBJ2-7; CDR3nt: TGTGCCAGTAGTGCCACCCAGGGTGGCGAGCAGTACTTC; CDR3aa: CASSATQGGEQYF
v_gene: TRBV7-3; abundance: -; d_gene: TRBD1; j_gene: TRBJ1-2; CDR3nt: TGTGCCAGCAGCTTAACTCCCAGGGGGCCTTACACCTTC; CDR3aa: CASSLTPRGPYTF
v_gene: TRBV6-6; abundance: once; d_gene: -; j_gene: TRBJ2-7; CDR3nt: TGTGCCAGCAGTTACCACGATCTCTACGAGCAGTACTTC; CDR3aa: CASSYHDLYEQYF
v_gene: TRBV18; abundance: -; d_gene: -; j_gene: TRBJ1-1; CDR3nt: TGTGCCAGCTCACAAGACCCTCTTCGGGGTGAAGCTTTCTTT; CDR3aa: CASSQDPLRGEAFF
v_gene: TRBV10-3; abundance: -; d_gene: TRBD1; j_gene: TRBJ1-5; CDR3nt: TGTGCCATCAGTGAACAGGGGGATCAGCCCCAGCATTTT; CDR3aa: CAISEQGDQPQHF
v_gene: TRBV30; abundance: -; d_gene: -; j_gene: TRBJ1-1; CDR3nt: TGTGCCTGGATTACCCACGGAACGAGTGAAGCTTTCTTT; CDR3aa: CAWITHGTSEAFF
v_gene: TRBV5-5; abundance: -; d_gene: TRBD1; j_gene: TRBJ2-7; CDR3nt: TGTGCCAGCAGCTGGGGGGACAGGGGATTTGACGAGCAGTACTTC; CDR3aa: CASSWGDRGFDEQYF
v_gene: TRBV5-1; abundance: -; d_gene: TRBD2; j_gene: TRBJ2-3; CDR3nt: TGCGCCAGCAGCCCGCCCTGGACTAGCGGTAGCACAGATACGCAGTATTTT; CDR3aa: CASSPPWTSGSTDTQYF
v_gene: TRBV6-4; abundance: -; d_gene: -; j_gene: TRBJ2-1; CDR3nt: TGTGCCAGCAGTGACTCTCCTTTGGCCGTACGCGGTTTAAATGAGCAGTTCTTC; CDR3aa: CASSDSPLAVRGLNEQFF
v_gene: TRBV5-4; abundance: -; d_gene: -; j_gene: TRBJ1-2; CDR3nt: TGTGCCAGCAGCAAATCCGGGACACGGGCTGGCTACACCTTC; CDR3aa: CASSKSGTRAGYTF
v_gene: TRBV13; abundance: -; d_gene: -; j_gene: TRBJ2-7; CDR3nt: TGTGCCAGCAGCTTAGGACCCGCACTAGTGCACCCTTACGAGCAGTACTTC; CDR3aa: CASSLGPALVHPYEQYF
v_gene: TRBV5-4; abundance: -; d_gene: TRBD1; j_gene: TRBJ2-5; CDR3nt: TGTGCCAGCAGCTCTGAGCAGGGGGCACAAGAGACCCAGTACTTC; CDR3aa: CASSSEQGAQETQYF
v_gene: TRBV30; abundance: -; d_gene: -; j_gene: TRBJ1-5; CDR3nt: TGTGCCTGGAGTGTAGGGTTTCGCCGGCCCCAGCATTTT; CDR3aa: CAWSVGFRRPQHF
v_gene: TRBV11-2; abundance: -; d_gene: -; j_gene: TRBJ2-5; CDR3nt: TGTGCCAGCAGCCCCCGGGCGCAAAAAGAGACCCAGTACTTC; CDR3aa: CASSPRAQKETQYF
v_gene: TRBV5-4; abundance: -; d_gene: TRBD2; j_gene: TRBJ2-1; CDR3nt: TGTGCCAGCAGCTCTCCGACTAGCGGGAGGGCCAATGAGCAGTTCTTC; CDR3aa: CASSSPTSGRANEQFF
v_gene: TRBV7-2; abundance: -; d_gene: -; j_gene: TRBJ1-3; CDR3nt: TGTGCCAGCAGCTGGGTCAGGGGCACTGGAAACACCATATATTTT; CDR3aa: CASSWVRGTGNTIYF
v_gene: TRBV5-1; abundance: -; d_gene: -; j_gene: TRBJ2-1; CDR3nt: TGCGCCAGCAGCTCTTCAGCCGGAAGGGATGAGCAGTTCTTC; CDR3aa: CASSSSAGRDEQFF
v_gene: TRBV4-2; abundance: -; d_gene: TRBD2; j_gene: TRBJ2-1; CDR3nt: TGTGCCAGCAGCCGGGACTACGATTTCATAGGCGATGAGCAGTTCTTC; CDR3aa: CASSRDYDFIGDEQFF
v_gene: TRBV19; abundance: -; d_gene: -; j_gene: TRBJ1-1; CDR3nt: TGTGCCAGTAGTTTACTTGCGATGAACACTGAAGCTTTCTTT; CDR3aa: CASSLLAMNTEAFF
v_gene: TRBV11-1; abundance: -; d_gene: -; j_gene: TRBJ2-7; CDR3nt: TGTGCCAGCAGCGCCCGGGATAGAGCTTACGAGCAGTACTTC; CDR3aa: CASSARDRAYEQYF
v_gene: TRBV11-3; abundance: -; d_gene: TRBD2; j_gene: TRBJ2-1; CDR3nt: TGTGCCAGCAGCTTGGGGACTAGCGTGAACAATGAGCAGTTCTTC; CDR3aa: CASSLGTSVNNEQFF
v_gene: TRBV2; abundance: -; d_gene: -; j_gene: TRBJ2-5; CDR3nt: TGTGCCAGCACCCCCTGGGAGACCCAGTACTTC; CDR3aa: CASTPWETQYF
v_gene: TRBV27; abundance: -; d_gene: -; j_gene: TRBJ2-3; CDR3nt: TGTGCCAGCAGTTTGTCTTGGGACGCAGTATGGGGTGCGCAGTATTTT; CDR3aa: CASSLSWDAVWGAQYF
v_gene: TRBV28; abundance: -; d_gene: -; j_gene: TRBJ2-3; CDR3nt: TGTGCCATCATTCGCGCGAGGGGTAGCACAGATACGCAGTATTTT; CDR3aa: CAIIRARGSTDTQYF
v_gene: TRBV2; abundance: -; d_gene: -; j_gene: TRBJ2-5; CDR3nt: TGTGCCAGCAGACAGGACCCGGCCAAACAAGAGACCCAGTACTTC; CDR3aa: CASRQDPAKQETQYF
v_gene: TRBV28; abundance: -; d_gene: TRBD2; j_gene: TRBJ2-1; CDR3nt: TGTGCCAGCAGCGGGCACCTAGCGGGAGGTTGGAATGAGCAGTTCTTC; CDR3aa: CASSGHLAGGWNEQFF
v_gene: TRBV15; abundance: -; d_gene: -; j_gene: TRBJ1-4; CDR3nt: TGTGCCACCAGCAACCTAGGGACGGATGAAAAACTGTTTTTT; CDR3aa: CATSNLGTDEKLFF
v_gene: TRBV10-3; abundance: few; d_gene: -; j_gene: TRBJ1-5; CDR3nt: TGTGCCATCAGTGTGGGTGGACAGTCAAATCAGCCCCAGCATTTT; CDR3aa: CAISVGGQSNQPQHF
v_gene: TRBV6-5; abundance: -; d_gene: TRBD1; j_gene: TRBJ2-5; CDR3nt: TGTGCCAGCAGCCGGGACAGGGGCGGGGAGACCCAGTACTTC; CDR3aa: CASSRDRGGETQYF
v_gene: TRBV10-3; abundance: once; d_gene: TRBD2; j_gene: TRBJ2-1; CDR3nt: TGTGCCATCAGTGACCGGACTAGCGGGGATTATGAGCAGTTCTTC; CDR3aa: CAISDRTSGDYEQFF
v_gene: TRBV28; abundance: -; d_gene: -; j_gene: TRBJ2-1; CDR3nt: TGTGCCAGCAGTTCGCCAGCGAAGTATGAGCAGTTCTTC; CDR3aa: CASSSPAKYEQFF
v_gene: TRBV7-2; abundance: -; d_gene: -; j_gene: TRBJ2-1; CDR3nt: TGTGCCAGCAGCTTTCTGGGGGCTTCCTACAATGAGCAGTTCTTC; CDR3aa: CASSFLGASYNEQFF
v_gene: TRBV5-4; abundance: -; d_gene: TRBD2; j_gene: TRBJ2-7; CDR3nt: TGTGCCAGCAGCCCCCTCCCAGCGGGAGCCGCCGGCGAGCAGTACTTC; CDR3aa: CASSPLPAGAAGEQYF
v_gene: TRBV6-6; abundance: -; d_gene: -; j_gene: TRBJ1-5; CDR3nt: TGTGCCAGCAGTACGAGGACAGTCGGCAATCAGCCCCAGCATTTT; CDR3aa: CASSTRTVGNQPQHF
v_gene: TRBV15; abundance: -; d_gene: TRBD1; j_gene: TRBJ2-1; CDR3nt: TGTGCCACCAGCAGAGGTAAACAGGGGGCCAATGAGCAGTTCTTC; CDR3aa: CATSRGKQGANEQFF
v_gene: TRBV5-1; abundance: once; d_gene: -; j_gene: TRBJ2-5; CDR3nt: TGCGCCAGCAGCTTGATCCTTCAAGAGACCCAGTACTTC; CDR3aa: CASSLILQETQYF
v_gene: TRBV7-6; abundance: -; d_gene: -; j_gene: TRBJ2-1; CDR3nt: TGTGCCAGCAGCTTTGTATCCGGGTTCTCCTACAATGAGCAGTTCTTC; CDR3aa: CASSFVSGFSYNEQFF
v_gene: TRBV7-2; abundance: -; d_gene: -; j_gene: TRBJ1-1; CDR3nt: TGTGCCAGCAGCCTGGGGCTGTGGAACACTGAAGCTTTCTTT; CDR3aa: CASSLGLWNTEAFF
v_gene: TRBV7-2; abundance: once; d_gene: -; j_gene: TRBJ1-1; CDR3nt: TGTGCCAGCAGCTCTCAAATGAACACTGAAGCTTTCTTT; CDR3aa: CASSSQMNTEAFF
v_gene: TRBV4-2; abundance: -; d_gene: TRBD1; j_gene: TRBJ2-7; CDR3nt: TGTGCCAGCAGCAAACCCTCCGGGACAGGGCCCTACGAGCAGTACTTC; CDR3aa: CASSKPSGTGPYEQYF
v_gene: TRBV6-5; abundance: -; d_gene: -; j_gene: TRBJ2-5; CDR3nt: TGTGCCAGCAGTTACTTTCAGGGCCTCGGGGAGACCCAGTACTTC; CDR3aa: CASSYFQGLGETQYF
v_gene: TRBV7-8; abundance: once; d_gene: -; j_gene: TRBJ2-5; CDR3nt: TGTGCCAGCAGCTCACCCCGGGAGACCCAGTACTTC; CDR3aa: CASSSPRETQYF
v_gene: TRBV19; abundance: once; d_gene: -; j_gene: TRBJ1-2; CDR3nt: TGTGCCTGTGGTTATCGTACGGGAGGCGATGGCTACACCTTC; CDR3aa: CACGYRTGGDGYTF
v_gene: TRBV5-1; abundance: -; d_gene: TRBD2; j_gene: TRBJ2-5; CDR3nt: TGCGCCAGCAGCTTGACTAGCGGGAGCCAAGAGACCCAGTACTTC; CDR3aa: CASSLTSGSQETQYF
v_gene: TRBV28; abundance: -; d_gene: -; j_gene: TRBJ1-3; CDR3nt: TGTGCCAGCATCACGACAGCTGGAAACACCATATATTTT; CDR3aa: CASITTAGNTIYF
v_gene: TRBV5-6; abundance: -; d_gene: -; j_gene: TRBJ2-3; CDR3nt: TGTGCCAGCAGCTTGGTACCGGGCGCAGCCACAGATACGCAGTATTTT; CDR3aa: CASSLVPGAATDTQYF